One T cell receptor beta chain is described in this entry. This record belongs to a study of T cell changes during pregnancy in multiple sclerosis. J was trimmed by 4 bases and V by 5 bases; bases with no gene match: 15. The germline V gene encodes CDR1 SGHAT and CDR2 FQNNGV. This CDR3 region has 18 residues. Here immunoSEQ multiplex PCR was the method, and the copy in TCRdb shows in-frame clones only, minus some. The data contain some 31,000 clones, 89% of them seen just once; the ten biggest clones take up about 6.9%. The chain has TRBV11-2 and TRBJ1-4; 8 bases agree with TRBD1. The receptor was derived from a female donor with multiple sclerosis, enrolled in a pregnancy study. Sequencing was performed on CD8+ T cells from peripheral blood mononuclear cells, taken in the second trimester of pregnancy. The DNA for the CDR3 is TGTGCCAGCAGCCTTGGACAGGGCGTTTTAGAAATTAATGAAAAACTGTTTTTT. This codes for CASSLGQGVLEINEKLFF.